These 5 T cell receptor beta chains were sequenced from one sample in a study of CD8 T cells in ankylosing spondylitis. Study conclusions and caveats: Among TCR beta sequences, a motif of under ten highly homologous variants appeared characteristic of ankylosing spondylitis blood.

In TCRdb, the 5' RACE reads were re-called with MiXCR into one record per CDR3 protein. The sample has about 440,000 distinct CDR3 sequences, roughly 15% seen once. These receptors' targets are unknown. The sample was blood, either unsorted or a sorted T cell fraction (not recorded which). The receptors originated from a male donor with ankylosing spondylitis.

This clonotype has just a few counts. The chain's CDR3 is CASSFNGQGGYTF. In nucleotides, the CDR3 is TGTGCCAGCAGTTTTAATGGGCAGGGAGGCTACACCTTC. The V and J genes are TRBV27 and TRBJ1-2; maybe TRBD1 (5 bases). The CDR3 is 13 residues long. V lost 3 bases and J 8 bases, leaving 13 bases between the germline ends. CDR1 MNHEY and CDR2 SMNVEV come from the germline V gene (reference sequence).

V gene TRBV19 combines with J gene TRBJ2-1; the match to TRBD1 covers 8 bases. There are 14 residues in the CDR3. The V gene end was trimmed by 4 bases and the J gene end by 6 bases; junction bases not matched to a gene: 5. Germline values: CDR1 LNHDA, CDR2 SQIVND (reference sequence). DNA of the CDR3: TGTGCCAGTAGTAGGACAGGGCTCGGCAATGAGCAGTTCTTC. Protein sequence: CASSRTGLGNEQFF.

This chain connects TRBV5-5 to TRBJ2-1; no firm D call. In germline, CDR1 is SGHKS, CDR2 YYEKEE (reference sequence). The CDR3 is made up of 15 amino acids. V lost 2 bases, J lost 7 bases, and 16 bases lay in between. Here the CDR3 reads CASSLVGRMRNEQFF. As DNA, the CDR3 is TGTGCCAGCAGCTTAGTTGGAAGGATGCGGAATGAGCAGTTCTTC.

This clonotype has just a few counts. The rearrangement uses TRBV7-9 and TRBJ2-7; 10 bases are a match to TRBD1. The CDR3 covers 16 residues. Germline V gene data show CDR1 as SEHNR and CDR2 as FQNEAQ (reference sequence). Trimming removed 5 bases from V and 3 bases from J; junction bases left unmatched: 10. CDR3 sequence reads: CASSVGTGQGNYEQYF. The CDR3 nucleotides read TGTGCCAGCAGCGTAGGGACGGGACAGGGGAACTACGAGCAGTACTTC.

For this clonotype: Being one base from a much bigger clone, this may be a read error. The chain employs TRBV7-3 and TRBJ2-6; D is ambiguous. The germline gives CDR1 SGHTA, CDR2 FQGTGA. V was cut by 8 bases and J by 0 bases, with 5 bases left in between. This CDR3 is 13 amino acids long. The CDR3 is CASGFSGANVLTF. The CDR3 DNA is TGTGCCAGCGGGTTCTCTGGGGCCAACGTCCTGACTTTC. Combining the CDR3 with reference TRBV7-3 and TRBJ2-6 gives the whole variable domain GAGVSQTPSNKVTEKGKYVELRCDPISGHTALYWYRQSLGQGPEFLIYFQGTGAADDSGLPNDRFFAVRPEGSVSTLKIQRTERGDSAVYLCASGFSGANVLTFGAGSRLTVL.